Presented here are 9 T cell receptor beta chains from one specimen sequenced in a study of T cell repertoires in cytomegalovirus infection. TCRdb reprocessed the reads via MiXCR and lists one record per CDR3 protein. Of approximately 500,000 distinct CDR3 sequences listed, around 11% are singletons. Material: PBMCs. These receptors were obtained from a human donor in good health (CMV status not recorded). Some clones in this sample may be carry-over from other donors' samples.

Only a few counts were recorded for this clonotype. The chain couples TRBV6-6 to TRBJ1-1; D not certain. CDR1 and CDR2 from the germline V gene are MNHNY and SVGAGI (reference sequence). Trimming cost V 6 bases and J 7 bases, with 15 bases left between them. This CDR3 has 13 residues. Here the CDR3 reads CASSLPRDGEAFF. The CDR3, as DNA: TGTGCCAGCAGCCTACCTCGGGATGGTGAAGCTTTCTTT.

There are a few counts of this clonotype. V and J are TRBV20-1 and TRBJ2-1, with D unresolved. Germline V gene sequence: CDR1 DFQATT, CDR2 SNEGSKA (reference sequence). CDR3 length: 16 residues. V lost 3 bases and J lost 3, with 18 bases in between. The CDR3: CSASAPSYHRYNEQFF. CDR3 nucleotide sequence: TGCAGTGCTAGCGCGCCTAGTTATCATCGCTACAATGAGCAGTTCTTC.

The chain joins TRBV20-1 to TRBJ2-1; no reliable D call. In germline, CDR1 is DFQATT, CDR2 SNEGSKA (reference sequence). This CDR3 has 12 residues. Trimming took 0 bases from V and 6 from J, leaving 6 bases between them. Here the CDR3 DNA reads TGCAGTGCTAGAGACTGGGTCAATGAGCAGTTCTTC. Its translation is CSARDWVNEQFF.

As concerns this clonotype: The junction differs from germline at one of its ends, possibly a read error. V is TRBV7-3 and J is TRBJ2-1; D is tentatively TRBD1 or TRBD2 (6 bases each). The CDR3 has 13 residues. Germline lookup yields CDR1 SGHTA and CDR2 FQGTGA. CDR3 DNA: TGTGCCAGCAGCTTGGGGGGCGGTAATGAGCGGTTCTTC. Encoded protein: CASSLGGGNERFF.

This clonotype was found a few times. The chain links TRBV3-1 to TRBJ2-1, with 7 nucleotides matching TRBD2. Trimming at V came to 5 bases and at J to 6 bases, leaving 16 bases not matched to a gene. CDR1 and CDR2 (germline): LGHDT, YNNKEL (reference sequence). The CDR3 has 17 residues. CDR3 residues: CASSSNLGGRSPNEQFF. In nucleotides, the CDR3 is TGTGCCAGCAGCTCGAATCTGGGCGGGAGATCACCCAATGAGCAGTTCTTC.

This clonotype was seen at least ten times. The rearrangement joins TRBV28 to TRBJ2-3, with 14 bases matching TRBD2. CDR3 length: 17 residues. Trimming took 6 bases from V and 6 from J; bases not matched to a gene: 11. The germline V gene has CDR1 MDHEN and CDR2 SYDVKM. The chain's CDR3 is CASSPTSGRERGDTQYF. CDR3 sequence (DNA): TGTGCCAGCAGCCCGACTAGCGGGAGGGAGCGGGGGGATACGCAGTATTTT. The whole variable domain, remainder taken from reference TRBV28 and TRBJ2-3, is DVKVTQSSRYLVKRTGEKVFLECVQDMDHENMFWYRQDPGLGLRLIYFSYDVKMKEKGDIPEGYSVSREKKERFSLILESASTNQTSMYLCASSPTSGRERGDTQYFGPGTRLTVL.

The genes are TRBV10-2 and TRBJ2-1, with a tentative D call TRBD1 (5 bases). V lost 8 bases and J lost 4, with 12 bases in between. CDR3 length: 13 residues. Per the germline V gene, CDR1 is WSHSY and CDR2 is SAAADI. The CDR3 nucleotides are TGCGCCAGCGGTCCGACAGTATACAATGAGCAGTTCTTC. Translation: CASGPTVYNEQFF.

Concerning this clonotype: One junction end disagrees with the germline gene, perhaps due to a read error. The chain links TRBV28 to TRBJ1-6; D remains ambiguous. The CDR3 is made up of 11 amino acids. The V gene's germline CDR1 is MDHEN and CDR2 SYDVKM. The CDR3 region is CASSLGPQRDF. CDR3 in DNA: TGTGCCAGCAGTTTAGGGCCCCAACGGGACTTT.

This clonotype was seen a handful of times. V gene TRBV20-1 combines with J gene TRBJ2-1; D unclear. CDR1 and CDR2 (germline): DFQATT, SNEGSKA (reference sequence). CDR3 length equals 13 residues. Between the trimmed V and J ends, which lost 0 bases and 15 bases, there was a span of 18 bases. DNA for the CDR3: TGCAGTGCTAGAGATGATGACTCCCACCCATTGTTCTTC. It is translated as CSARDDDSHPLFF.